A single sample is the source of the 25 T cell receptor beta chains below, sequenced in a study of blood T cell repertoires in COVID-19. Data came from immunoSEQ multiplex PCR; TCRdb stores just in-frame clones and leaves some out. Counted here are more than 35,000 clones, 80% to 90% occurring once; the ten biggest clones make up just under 9%. Sequences were obtained from peripheral blood. Receptor source: a man younger than 45 with active or convalescent COVID-19.

The rearrangement uses TRBV19 and TRBJ1-3, with D perhaps TRBD1 (6 bases). The CDR3 length is 13 residues. The V gene lost 9 bases and the J gene lost 0 bases, with 9 bases spanning the gap. Germline CDR1 and CDR2: LNHDA and SQIVND (reference sequence). This CDR3 reads CASGRGSGNTIYF. The CDR3 DNA reads TGTGCCAGCGGCAGGGGCTCTGGAAACACCATATATTTT.

This clone showed up just once. The rearrangement uses TRBV27 and TRBJ1-2; a weak D match, TRBD1 (6 bases). V lost 4 bases to trimming and J lost 5 bases, with 11 bases between them. The CDR3 totals 13 residues. Germline CDR1 and CDR2: MNHEY and SMNVEV (reference sequence). CDR3 region: CASSSYRDYGYTF. The CDR3 DNA reads TGTGCCAGCAGTTCATACAGGGATTATGGCTACACCTTC.

The rearrangement uses TRBV29-1 and TRBJ2-5, with 10 nucleotides matching TRBD2. This CDR3 has 12 amino acids. In germline, CDR1 is SQVTM, CDR2 ANQGSEA. V dropped 6 bases and J dropped 4; count of bases not matched to a gene: 2. CDR3 region: CSVSGGAETQYF. CDR3 nucleotide sequence: TGCAGCGTAAGCGGGGGGGCAGAGACCCAGTACTTC.

The chain has TRBV9 and TRBJ1-2; D may be TRBD1 (5 bases). The CDR3 sequence is 14 residues long. Germline V gene lookup returns CDR1 SGDLS and CDR2 YYNGEE. The V end was cut by 3 bases, the J end by 4 bases, with 13 bases between. CDR3: CASSEAGTFYGYTF. The DNA of the CDR3 is TGTGCCAGCAGCGAGGCCGGGACTTTCTATGGCTACACCTTC.

This chain connects TRBV19 to TRBJ2-7; the D gene is possibly TRBD1 (6 bases). V lost 4 bases to trimming and J lost 3 bases, with 22 bases between them. The CDR3 consists of 17 residues. CDR1 is LNHDA and CDR2 is SQIVND in the germline V gene (reference sequence). This CDR3 reads CASSRTSAGAIFYEQYF. For the CDR3, the DNA is TGTGCCAGTAGTAGGACCAGTGCAGGGGCTATCTTCTACGAGCAGTACTTC.

A few counts support this clone. This chain uses TRBV6-6 with TRBJ2-7; tentative D call: TRBD1 (6 bases). This CDR3 is built from 14 residues. Germline loops: CDR1 MNHNY, CDR2 SVGAGI (reference sequence). Deletions cut 7 bases from V and 0 bases from J, with 13 bases between. The CDR3 is CASNGQSSSYEQYF. For the CDR3, the DNA is TGTGCCAGCAACGGACAGTCGAGCTCCTACGAGCAGTACTTC.

The chain has TRBV11-2 and TRBJ2-1; 7 bases align to TRBD1. Germline loops: CDR1 SGHAT, CDR2 FQNNGV. The CDR3 has 15 residues. V was pared by 3 bases and J by 2 bases, with 4 bases of the junction left unmatched. CDR3 sequence reads: CASSFSDRPYNEQFF. The CDR3 DNA reads TGTGCCAGCAGCTTCTCGGACAGGCCCTACAATGAGCAGTTCTTC. The full variable domain, with the rest looked up from reference TRBV11-2 and TRBJ2-1, is EAGVAQSPRYKIIEKRQSVAFWCNPISGHATLYWYQQILGQGPKLLIQFQNNGVVDDSQLPKDRFSAERLKGVDSTLKIQPAKLEDSAVYLCASSFSDRPYNEQFFGPGTRLTVL.

Here the CDR3 DNA reads TGTGCCAGCAGCTCTAGCGGGAGGGCCGGTGAGCAGTTCTTC. Translation: CASSSSGRAGEQFF. The chain couples TRBV7-9 to TRBJ2-1; 12 bases agree with TRBD2. Germline V gene data show CDR1 as SEHNR and CDR2 as FQNEAQ (reference sequence). The CDR3 contains 14 residues. Trimming removed 4 bases from V and 9 bases from J; junction bases left unmatched: 4.

The chain uses TRBV28 and TRBJ1-5, with a weak D call TRBD1 (6 bases). This CDR3 comprises 16 residues. Trimming took off 8 bases at V and 9 bases at J, with 26 bases between the two ends. The V gene's germline CDR1 is MDHEN and CDR2 SYDVKM. This CDR3 reads CASGTRDTQHGWPQHF. The DNA for the CDR3 is TGTGCCAGCGGCACCCGGGACACACAGCACGGATGGCCCCAGCATTTT.

The chain uses TRBV6-5 and TRBJ1-3; 7 nucleotides align to TRBD1. This CDR3 is 14 amino acids long. Per the germline V gene, CDR1 is MNHEY and CDR2 is SVGAGI. J lost 2 bases, V lost 6 bases, and 4 bases had no gene match. The CDR3 is CASSPGGTGNTIYF. CDR3 nucleotide sequence: TGTGCCAGCAGCCCAGGGGGTACTGGAAACACCATATATTTT.

This clone was seen only once. The genes are TRBV7-9 and TRBJ1-6, with 9 bases matching TRBD1. The germline gives CDR1 SEHNR, CDR2 FQNEAQ (reference sequence). This CDR3 comprises 16 residues. V shed 3 bases, J shed 7 bases, and the junction held 7 bases outside the gene matches. The DNA of the CDR3 is TGTGCCAGCAGCTTTACAGGGGGCCCTTTAAATTCACCCCTCCACTTT. Residues: CASSFTGGPLNSPLHF.

The chain recombines TRBV5-1 with TRBJ1-1, with D possibly matching TRBD1 (5 bases). V gave up 1 base and J gave up 0 bases, with 7 bases separating them. The CDR3 covers 14 residues. Germline V gene sequence: CDR1 SGHRS, CDR2 YFSETQ. This chain's CDR3 is CASSLQGMNTEAFF. CDR3 nucleotides: TGCGCCAGCAGCTTGCAGGGCATGAACACTGAAGCTTTCTTT.

The chain joins TRBV3-1 (or the pseudogene TRBV3-2) to TRBJ2-1, with 9 bases matching TRBD2. Germline V gene sequence: CDR1 LGHDT, CDR2 YNNKEL (reference sequence). The CDR3 has 16 residues. V lost 4 bases to trimming and J lost 2 bases; unmatched junction nucleotides: 6. The chain's CDR3 is CASSPLAGMTYNEQFF. CDR3 nucleotide sequence: TGTGCCAGCAGCCCTCTAGCGGGGATGACCTACAATGAGCAGTTCTTC.

V gene TRBV5-1 combines with J gene TRBJ2-3; 9 bases map to TRBD2. CDR3 length: 15 residues. In germline, CDR1 is SGHRS, CDR2 YFSETQ. V shed 7 bases, J shed 2 bases, and the junction held 8 bases outside the gene matches. The CDR3 nucleotides are TGCGCCAGCCGCCGACTAGCGGTTCCCACAGATACGCAGTATTTT. This gives the protein CASRRLAVPTDTQYF.

The chain uses TRBV7-9 and TRBJ2-1; D is possibly TRBD2 (9 bases). CDR3 length: 19 residues. Per the germline V gene, CDR1 is SEHNR and CDR2 is FQNEAQ (reference sequence). V lost 3 bases and J lost 3, with 24 bases in between. The CDR3 spells CASSFTGGIPSGNYNEQFF. CDR3 sequence (DNA): TGTGCCAGCAGCTTTACAGGGGGAATTCCTAGCGGGAACTACAATGAGCAGTTCTTC.

A single count supports this clone. J is TRBJ2-7 and V is TRBV7-9; weak D call: TRBD1 (6 bases). The CDR3 runs 15 residues. Germline-derived CDR1 and CDR2 are SEHNR and FQNEAQ (reference sequence). V was shortened by 1 base and J by 2 bases, with 12 bases between the two germline ends. DNA of the CDR3: TGTGCCAGCAGCTTAGATGGCAGGGGAACCTACGAGCAGTACTTC. This codes for CASSLDGRGTYEQYF. The full variable domain, in which reference TRBV7-9 and TRBJ2-7 provide the parts outside the CDR3, is DTGVSQNPRHKITKRGQNVTFRCDPISEHNRLYWYRQTLGQGPEFLTYFQNEAQLEKSRLLSDRFSAERPKGSFSTLEIQRTEQGDSAMYLCASSLDGRGTYEQYFGPGTRLTVT.

CDR3 DNA sequence: TGTGCCAGCAGTGAGGACAGGCTGAACACTGAAGCTTTCTTT. It specifies CASSEDRLNTEAFF. The chain carries TRBV9 and TRBJ1-1, with 7 bases aligning to TRBD1. The CDR3 covers 14 residues. CDR1 is SGDLS, CDR2 YYNGEE, per germline. With 5 bases clipped from V and 0 bases from J, the junction kept 4 bases outside the gene matches.

The chain carries TRBV5-1 and TRBJ1-6, with 7 bases fitting TRBD1. V dropped 4 bases and J dropped 6; count of bases not matched to a gene: 4. The CDR3 spans 14 residues. CDR1 SGHRS and CDR2 YFSETQ come from the germline V gene. In DNA, the CDR3 is TGCGCCAGCAGCAGGGACAGAACTAATTCACCCCTCCACTTT. Its translation: CASSRDRTNSPLHF.

V is TRBV7-2 and J is TRBJ2-6; 7 positions match TRBD1. CDR3 length equals 15 residues. Germline V gives CDR1 SGHTA, CDR2 FQGNSA. With V trimmed by 5 bases and J by 2 bases, 3 bases remained unmatched. This chain's CDR3 is CASSDRVTGANVLTF. The CDR3 DNA sequence: TGTGCCAGCAGCGACAGGGTTACTGGGGCCAACGTCCTGACTTTC.

The DNA of the CDR3 is TGTGCCACCCAAAGGACAGGGACGAGTGTGGATGGCTACACCTTC. This codes for CATQRTGTSVDGYTF. V usage is TRBV6-5 and J usage is TRBJ1-2; TRBD1 matches at 8 bases. After removal of 10 bases from V and 6 bases from J, the junction contained 16 bases not matched to a gene. Germline CDR1 and CDR2: MNHEY and SVGAGI. The CDR3 sequence is 15 residues long.

The V call is TRBV11-2, the J call TRBJ2-1; TRBD2 aligns across 8 bases. Germline loops: CDR1 SGHAT, CDR2 FQNNGV. The CDR3 consists of 14 residues. Trimming removed 8 bases from V and 6 bases from J; junction bases left unmatched: 9. The CDR3 spells CASGGGGRTNEQFF. The CDR3 DNA sequence: TGTGCCAGCGGGGGCGGCGGGAGGACCAATGAGCAGTTCTTC.

The chain combines TRBV7-3 with TRBJ2-3; TRBD2 aligns across 7 bases. This CDR3 has 15 amino acids. The germline gives CDR1 SGHTA, CDR2 FQGTGA. The V segment lost 5 bases and the J segment 0 bases; nucleotides outside the gene matches: 5. In DNA, the CDR3 is TGTGCCAGCAGCCCCACCGGGGGGAGCACAGATACGCAGTATTTT. Amino acid sequence: CASSPTGGSTDTQYF.

The chain uses TRBV18 and TRBJ2-7; D not resolved. The germline V and J ends were trimmed by 3 bases and 3 bases, with 6 bases remaining between them. Looked up from germline, CDR1 is KGHSH and CDR2 is LQKENI. CDR3 length: 12 amino acids. The CDR3 protein is CASSPSNYEQYV. DNA of the CDR3: TGTGCCAGCTCACCTTCCAACTACGAGCAGTACGTC.

This chain connects TRBV19 to TRBJ1-1; 10 positions match TRBD1. J gave up 4 bases and V 7 bases, and 12 bases lay outside the gene matches. The length of the CDR3 is 16 residues. Germline values: CDR1 LNHDA, CDR2 SQIVND (reference sequence). CDR3 amino acids: CASTTDRGLVGTEAFF. The DNA for the CDR3 is TGTGCCAGTACTACAGACAGGGGGCTGGTTGGCACTGAAGCTTTCTTT.

The CDR3 protein is CASSPDRISTEAFF. CDR3 DNA: TGTGCCAGCAGCCCAGACAGGATAAGCACTGAAGCTTTCTTT. This chain links TRBV7-3 with TRBJ1-1; TRBD1 might be the D (6 bases). The CDR3 runs to 14 residues. Germline V gene lookup returns CDR1 SGHTA and CDR2 FQGTGA. V was trimmed by 5 bases and J by 4 bases, leaving 14 bases between them.